Only a few counts were recorded for the clone carrying this T cell receptor (beta chain). With 10 bases removed from V and 5 bases from J, the gap between germline ends came to 12 bases. The CDR3 is made up of 12 amino acids. CDR1 and CDR2 (germline): SGDLS, YYNGEE. TCRdb redid the calling of the RT-PCR reads with MiXCR, one entry per CDR3 protein. The sample includes 500,000 to 550,000 distinct CDR3 sequences, 20% to 25% seen only once; the top ten take around 2.8%. This sample is drawn from a study of response to subunit inactivated influenza vaccine. The data also belong to a second study, concerning T cells expressing NK-cell markers. Turning to that study: cDNA encoding TCR beta was synthesized via 5'RACE template switching incorporating UMIs. Cells sorted as CD3+CD56+NKG2C+, CD3+CD56+NKG2C- and CD3+CD56-NKG2C+ T cells supplied the TCR beta repertoires. For a handful of donors, these clonotypes were likewise the leading ones in the CD3+CD56-NKG2C+ fraction. No clear determination of HCMV specificity was made for expanded NKG2C+ T cell clones.

The chain has TRBV9 and TRBJ1-4, with no clear D. The sequencing used CD4+ T cells sorted from PBMCs, collected 12 days after vaccination. This receptor was obtained from a man in his fifties or sixties who received an inactivated influenza vaccine. The CDR3 region has the DNA TGTGCCCTCGCCAGTCACAATGAAAAACTGTTTTTT. Translation gives CALASHNEKLFF.